This T cell receptor beta chain was captured by sequencing in a study of T cell responses to AZD1222 COVID-19 vaccine. Findings of the study overall: Clonal diversity was possibly underestimated; the donors were predominantly white British and more often female.

On this clone: Antigen unknown. This specimen includes other DNA sequences encoding the same CDR3.

V lost 6 bases and J 6 bases, leaving 12 bases between the germline ends. Germline CDR1 and CDR2: DFQATT and SNEGSKA (reference sequence). The CDR3 consists of 11 residues. Method: immunoSEQ multiplex PCR; TCRdb's copy keeps in-frame clones and lacks some. Of 150,000 or so clones in the sample, 80% to 90% are singletons; the top ten hold over 2.5%. The V and J genes are TRBV20-1 and TRBJ2-7; the D is unclear. This specimen consisted of peripheral blood, obtained on day 0 of AZD1222 vaccination. This TCR came from an adult in good health. CDR3 nucleotides: TGCAGTGCAGAGTACAACACCGAGCAGTACTTC. This encodes CSAEYNTEQYF.